The 9 T cell receptor beta chains listed next were all sequenced from one sample in a study of blood T cell repertoires in COVID-19. This table comes from immunoSEQ multiplex PCR, and its TCRdb copy is limited to in-frame clones, with some not included. The sample has about 140,000 clones, about 86% seen once. The sample comprised peripheral blood. These TCRs come from a middle-aged woman with acute or convalescent COVID-19.

The chain joins TRBV7-9 to TRBJ1-4; no definite D call. Germline V gene data show CDR1 as SEHNR and CDR2 as FQNEAQ (reference sequence). The CDR3 has 15 amino acids. Trimming cost V 1 base and J 0 bases, with 6 bases left between them. The CDR3 bases are TGTGCCAGCAGCTTAGGGGCAGCAACTAATGAAAAACTGTTTTTT. It yields the protein CASSLGAATNEKLFF.

This chain joins TRBV7-2 and TRBJ1-3; TRBD1 aligns across 11 bases. Germline V gene data show CDR1 as SGHTA and CDR2 as FQGNSA. The junction had 14 bases not matched to a gene; V was cut back by 5 bases and J by 2 bases. The CDR3 length is 19 residues. The CDR3 DNA sequence: TGTGCCAGCAGCACACCCCGGGACAGGGGGGTCTGGACTGGAAACACCATATATTTT. Translation: CASSTPRDRGVWTGNTIYF.

This rearrangement joins TRBV5-6 to TRBJ2-5, with 14 bases fitting TRBD2. J gave up 4 bases and V 4 bases, and 6 bases lay outside the gene matches. From germline, CDR1 is SGHDT and CDR2 YYEEEE. This CDR3 has 16 amino acids. Written as DNA, the CDR3 is TGTGCCAGCAGCGGGGGACTAGCGGGAGTCCCAGAGACCCAGTACTTC. It encodes CASSGGLAGVPETQYF.

The rearrangement joins TRBV6-6 to TRBJ1-1; D is ambiguous. V dropped 2 bases and J dropped 6 bases, with 13 bases sitting between them. The germline gives CDR1 MNHNY, CDR2 SVGAGI (reference sequence). The CDR3 runs to 14 residues. The CDR3 DNA sequence: TGTGCCAGCAGTTACCCGGAGGACCGCGCTGAAGCTTTCTTT. Protein sequence: CASSYPEDRAEAFF.

This chain connects TRBV6-5 to TRBJ2-7; possibly TRBD1 for D (6 bases). CDR3 length equals 14 residues. V lost 6 bases and J 6 bases, leaving 18 bases between the germline ends. Germline V CDR1 and CDR2: MNHEY, SVGAGI. CDR3 loop: CASSFTQQGGEQYF. The DNA of the CDR3 is TGTGCCAGCAGCTTCACCCAACAGGGCGGCGAGCAGTACTTC.

This clone came up a few times. The J gene is TRBJ1-1, the V gene TRBV6-5, with D possibly matching TRBD1 (5 bases). This CDR3 comprises 13 residues. Germline V gene lookup returns CDR1 MNHEY and CDR2 SVGAGI. V lost 5 bases and J lost 4, with 11 bases in between. Here the CDR3 reads CASSMGGATEAFF. Written as DNA, the CDR3 is TGTGCCAGCAGTATGGGAGGGGCCACTGAAGCTTTCTTT.

V usage is TRBV24-1 and J usage is TRBJ2-2, with TRBD2 matching over 8 bases. The germline CDR1 and CDR2 sequences are KGHDR and SFDVKD. V shed 1 base, J shed 3 bases, and the junction held 12 bases outside the gene matches. This CDR3 is built from 19 residues. DNA for the CDR3: TGTGCCACCAGTGATTTACGGACTAGCCGTTTCGTGGACACCGGGGAGCTGTTTTTT. Translated: CATSDLRTSRFVDTGELFF.

This sequence joins TRBV6-2 or TRBV6-3 and TRBJ2-1; 8 nucleotides align to TRBD1. This CDR3 region has 13 residues. V shed 6 bases, J shed 10 bases, and the junction held 8 bases outside the gene matches. The germline gives CDR1 MNHEY, CDR2 SVGEGT. The CDR3 bases are TGTGCCAGCAGCTTGGACAGGGTTGGGGAGCAGTTCTTC. Protein: CASSLDRVGEQFF.

The chain uses TRBV27 and TRBJ2-5; 8 positions agree with TRBD1. This CDR3 comprises 11 residues. Germline V gene lookup returns CDR1 MNHEY and CDR2 SMNVEV (reference sequence). Trimming cost V 8 bases and J 5 bases; bases outside gene matches: 1. Here the CDR3 reads CASGQGETQYF. The CDR3 DNA follows: TGTGCCAGCGGACAGGGCGAGACCCAGTACTTC.